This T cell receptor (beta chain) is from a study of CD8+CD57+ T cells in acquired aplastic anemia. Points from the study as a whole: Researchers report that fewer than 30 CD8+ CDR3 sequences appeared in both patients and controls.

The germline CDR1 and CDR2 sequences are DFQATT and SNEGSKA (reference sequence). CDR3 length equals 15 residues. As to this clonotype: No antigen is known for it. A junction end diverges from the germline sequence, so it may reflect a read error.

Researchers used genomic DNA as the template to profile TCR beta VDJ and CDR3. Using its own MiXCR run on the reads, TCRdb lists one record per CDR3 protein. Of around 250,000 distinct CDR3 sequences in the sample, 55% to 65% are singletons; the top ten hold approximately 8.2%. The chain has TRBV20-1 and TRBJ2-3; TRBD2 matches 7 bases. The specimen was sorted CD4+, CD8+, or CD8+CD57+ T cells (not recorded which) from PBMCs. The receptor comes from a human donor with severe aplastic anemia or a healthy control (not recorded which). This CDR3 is CSASALAASTDTQYF. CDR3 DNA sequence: TGCAGTGCTAGCGCGCTAGCGGCTAGCACAGATACGCAGTATTTC.